This TCR beta chain was profiled in a study of T-cell reconstitution after alpha-beta-depleted transplantation in children (dated by TCRdb to 2015 to 2016). Regarding the study in general: Using TCR repertoire profiling, the study followed T-cell immune reconstitution in a quantitative way in children after TCRalphabeta/CD19-depleted allogeneic hematopoietic cell transplantation.

The treatment or condition label, as the study defines it: allogeneic hematopoietic cell transplantation with graft depleted of TCRalphabeta T cells and CD19 B cells. TCRalphabeta/CD19-depleted allogeneic hematopoietic cell grafts were given to the transplant recipients, all of whom were children. As encoded in the germline V gene (reference sequence), CDR1 is DFQATT while CDR2 is SNEGSKA. Trimming takes 2 bases off V and 1 base off J; junction bases not matched to a gene: 10. Reading from cysteine to phenylalanine, the CDR3 counts 18 amino acids. The only DNA kept is the CDR3, 54 bases in frame from the first base. Results the study describes overall, beyond this receptor: In some patients, the high TCRbeta diversity seen at day 60 was put down to recipient T cells and intrathymic progenitors that had survived conditioning. The apparently early alphabetaT-cell count recovery about two months after transplant was reportedly dependent on only several hundred rapidly expanded clones derived from non-depleted graft cells. Over subsequent months, a decline in hyperexpanded clone frequencies was noted, and after one year, T-cell counts and TCRbeta diversity were mostly ascribed to newly produced T cells.

The library was prepared using PCR. TCRdb names Illumina HiSeq 2500 as the instrument used. TCR library preparation used molecular barcoding, with unique molecular identifiers applied to normalize quantification of the TCRbeta repertoire. TCRdb reprocessing: public reads trimmed at Q25 with fastp, clones called with MiXCR, in-frame beta chains kept. Each CDR3 protein gets just one entry, which takes the most common genes and DNA from the rows behind it. The sample table contains 500,000 to 650,000 distinct CDR3 sequences; only one count was recorded for about an eighth of them. About 15% of the sample lies in the top ten. In the case of this clonotype: The antigen this receptor binds is unknown. Base quality data are lacking; no much larger clone is found one base away.

The sequencing used PBMCs, mostly from graft donor cells, collected 180 days after TCRalphabeta/CD19-depleted stem cell transplant. The chain links TRBV20-1 with TRBJ2-6; TRBD1 fits 8 bases in the junction. This clonotype was sampled from a female patient between 2 and 15 years old who had a stem cell transplant for aplastic anemia, so the T cells may come from the graft donor. The CDR3 amino acid sequence is: CSARRPGQATSGANVLTF. At the DNA level, the sequence is TGCAGTGCTAGACGCCCGGGACAGGCTACTTCTGGGGCCAACGTCCTGACTTTC.